This T cell receptor beta chain was retrieved from a study of blood T cell repertoires in COVID-19. For the study at large: Samples of COVID-19 (acute and convalescent) were obtained from the United States, Italy and Spain.

This CDR3 spans 16 amino acids. Germline V gene data show CDR1 as SGHNT and CDR2 as YYREEE (reference sequence). With 4 bases removed from V and 6 bases from J, the gap between germline ends came to 19 bases. Profiled with immunoSEQ multiplex PCR; TCRdb holds only in-frame clones, not every one. The sample yields 400,000 or so clones, around nine tenths seen once. The chain employs TRBV5-4 and TRBJ2-2; D is perhaps TRBD2 (5 bases). The receptor was isolated from a human donor in a cohort sampled during active COVID-19. Sample: peripheral blood. The CDR3 here is CASSRGFQEEAGELFF. The CDR3 DNA follows: TGTGCCAGCAGCCGAGGGTTTCAAGAGGAGGCCGGGGAGCTGTTTTTT. Variable domain in full (rest from reference TRBV5-4 and TRBJ2-2): ETGVTQSPTHLIKTRGQQVTLRCSSQSGHNTVSWYQQALGQGPQFIFQYYREEENGRGNFPPRFSGLQFPNYSSELNVNALELDDSALYLCASSRGFQEEAGELFFGEGSRLTVL.